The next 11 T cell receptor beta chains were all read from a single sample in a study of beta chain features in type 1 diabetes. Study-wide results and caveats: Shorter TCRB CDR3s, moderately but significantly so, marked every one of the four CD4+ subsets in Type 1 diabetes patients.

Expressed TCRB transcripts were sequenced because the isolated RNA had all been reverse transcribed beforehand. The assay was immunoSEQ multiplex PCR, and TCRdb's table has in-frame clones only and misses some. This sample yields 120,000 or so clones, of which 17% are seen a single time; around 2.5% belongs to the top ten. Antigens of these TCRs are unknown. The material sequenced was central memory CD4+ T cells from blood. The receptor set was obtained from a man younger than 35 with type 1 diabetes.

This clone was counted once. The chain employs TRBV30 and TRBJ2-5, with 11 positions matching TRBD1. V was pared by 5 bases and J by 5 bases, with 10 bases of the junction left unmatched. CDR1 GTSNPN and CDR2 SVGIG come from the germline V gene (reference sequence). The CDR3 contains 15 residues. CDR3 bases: TGTGCCTGGTGTCAAGGGACAGGGGGGATGGAGACCCAGTACTTC. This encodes CAWCQGTGGMETQYF.

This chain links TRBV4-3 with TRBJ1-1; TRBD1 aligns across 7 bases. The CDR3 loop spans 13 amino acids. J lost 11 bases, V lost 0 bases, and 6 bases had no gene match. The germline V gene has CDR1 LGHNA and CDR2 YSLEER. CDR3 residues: CASSQERQGGAFF. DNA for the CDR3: TGCGCCAGCAGCCAAGAGAGACAGGGTGGGGCTTTCTTT.

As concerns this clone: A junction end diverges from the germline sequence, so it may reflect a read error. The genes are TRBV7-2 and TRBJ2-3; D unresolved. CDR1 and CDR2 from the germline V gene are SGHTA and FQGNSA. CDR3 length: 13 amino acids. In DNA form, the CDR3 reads TGTGCTAGCAGCTTATCGCAGTCAGATACGCAGTATTTT. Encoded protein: CASSLSQSDTQYF. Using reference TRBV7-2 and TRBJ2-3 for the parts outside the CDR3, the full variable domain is GAGVSQSPSNKVTEKGKDVELRCDPISGHTALYWYRQSLGQGLEFLIYFQGNSAPDKSGLPSDRFSAERTGGSVSTLTIQRTQQEDSAVYLCASSLSQSDTQYFGPGTRLTVL.

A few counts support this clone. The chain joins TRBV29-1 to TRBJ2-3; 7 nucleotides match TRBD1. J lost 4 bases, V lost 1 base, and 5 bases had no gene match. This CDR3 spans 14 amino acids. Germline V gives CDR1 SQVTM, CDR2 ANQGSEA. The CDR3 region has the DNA TGCAGCGTTGAAGGCAACAGGGGAGCAGATACGCAGTATTTT. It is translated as CSVEGNRGADTQYF.

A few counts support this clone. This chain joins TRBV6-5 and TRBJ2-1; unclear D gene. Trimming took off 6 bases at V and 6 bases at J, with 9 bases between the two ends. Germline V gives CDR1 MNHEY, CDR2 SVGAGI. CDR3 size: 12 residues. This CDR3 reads CASRRLPNEQFF. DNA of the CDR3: TGTGCCAGCAGGAGGTTACCCAATGAGCAGTTCTTC.

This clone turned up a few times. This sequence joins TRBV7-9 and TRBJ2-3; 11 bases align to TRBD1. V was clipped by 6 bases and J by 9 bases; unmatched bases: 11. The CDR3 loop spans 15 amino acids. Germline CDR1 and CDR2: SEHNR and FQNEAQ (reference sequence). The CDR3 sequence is CASRTRDRGSNTQYF. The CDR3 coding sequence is TGTGCCAGCAGAACCCGGGACAGGGGGTCTAACACGCAGTATTTT.

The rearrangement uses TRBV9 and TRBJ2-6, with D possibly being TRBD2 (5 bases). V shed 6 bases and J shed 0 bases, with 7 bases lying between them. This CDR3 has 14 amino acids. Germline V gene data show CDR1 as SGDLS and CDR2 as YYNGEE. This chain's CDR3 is CASTRDSGANVLTF. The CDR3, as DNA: TGTGCCAGCACGAGGGACTCTGGGGCCAACGTCCTGACTTTC.

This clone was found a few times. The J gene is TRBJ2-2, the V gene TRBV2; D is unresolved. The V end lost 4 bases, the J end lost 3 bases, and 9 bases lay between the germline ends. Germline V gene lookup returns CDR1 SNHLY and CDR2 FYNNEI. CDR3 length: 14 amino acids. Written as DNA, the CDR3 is TGTGCCAGCAGTGTCGGGTACTACACCGGGGAGCTGTTTTTT. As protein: CASSVGYYTGELFF.

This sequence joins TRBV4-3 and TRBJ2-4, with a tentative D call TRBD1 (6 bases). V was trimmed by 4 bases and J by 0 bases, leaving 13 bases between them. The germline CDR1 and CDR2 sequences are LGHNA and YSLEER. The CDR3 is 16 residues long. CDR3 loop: CASSRGGQLAKNIQYF. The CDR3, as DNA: TGCGCCAGCAGCCGCGGTGGACAGTTAGCCAAAAACATTCAGTACTTC.

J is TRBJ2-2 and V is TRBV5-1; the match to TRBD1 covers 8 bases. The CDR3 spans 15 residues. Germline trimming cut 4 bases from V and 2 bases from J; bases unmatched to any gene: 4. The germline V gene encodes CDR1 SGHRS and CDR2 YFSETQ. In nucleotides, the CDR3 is TGCGCCAGCAGCCCTGGACAGGGAAACACCGGGGAGCTGTTTTTT. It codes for CASSPGQGNTGELFF.

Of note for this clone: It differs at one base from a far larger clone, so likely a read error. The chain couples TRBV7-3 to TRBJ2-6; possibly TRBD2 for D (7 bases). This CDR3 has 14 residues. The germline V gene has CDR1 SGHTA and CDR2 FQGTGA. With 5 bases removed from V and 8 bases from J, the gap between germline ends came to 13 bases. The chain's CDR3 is CASSKGGETNVLTF. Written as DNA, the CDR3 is TGTGCCAGCAGCAAGGGGGGGGAGACCAACGTCCTGACTTTC.